The present T cell receptor (beta chain) was sequenced within a study of radiotherapy plus CTLA-4 blockade in lung cancer. Study-level background: Objective responses occurred in about a sixth of patients; around 31% had disease control. Study results and caveats: Response, reportedly, was best predicted by interferon-beta along with early blood T cell clone dynamics. Once radiotherapy plus ipilimumab had been given, TCR clones derived from tumor expanded in blood.

Germline trimming cut 2 bases from V and 4 bases from J; bases unmatched to any gene: 8. The CDR3 spans 16 residues. The germline V gene has CDR1 MNHEY and CDR2 SVGAGI. TCRdb keeps only in-frame clones here, not all; method: immunoSEQ multiplex PCR. The table has 90,000 to 100,000 clones, around 84% seen once. A remark on this clone: Its antigen remains unknown.

Ipilimumab CTLA-4 blockade and focal radiation were given to patients with chemo-refractory metastatic non-small-cell lung cancer. The sequence came from a human donor with non-small cell lung cancer that progressed on radiotherapy plus ipilimumab. The V gene is TRBV6-5, the J gene TRBJ2-5; 9 nucleotides align to TRBD1. The source material was peripheral blood, sampled from a patient treated with radiotherapy plus ipilimumab. The CDR3 here is CASSYPSTGGGETQYF. CDR3 in DNA: TGTGCCAGCAGTTACCCCTCAACAGGGGGCGGAGAGACCCAGTACTTC.